Reported below is one TCR beta chain. What it binds is not known. Just one base apart from a much larger clone, this may be a read error. A modified ARM-PCR protocol with three rounds of nested PCR amplified TCRbeta. TCRdb re-analysed the multiplex PCR reads in MiXCR, keeping a single row per CDR3 protein. The sample has about 140,000 distinct CDR3 sequences, around 60% seen once. The data originate from a study of tumor and adjacent non-tumor tissue in lung cancer. About the research overall: Samples averaged about 3.8 million productive TCRbeta reads each.

This sample's RNA came from whole unsorted tissue. Notes on the study in general: In normal lung, the top 100 clones were significantly more dominant than in tumor. Significantly higher TCR diversity was found in tumor than normal lung.

The specimen was lung tumor tissue. The source is a man aged 55 to 69 with small cell lung cancer.

CDR3 region: CVSSSVGDEQYF. The DNA of the CDR3 is TGTGTCAGCAGCAGTGTCGGGGACGAGCAGTACTTC. The V gene is TRBV6-1, the J gene TRBJ2-7; possibly TRBD2 for D (5 bases). This CDR3 has 12 amino acids. Germline values: CDR1 MNHNS, CDR2 SASEGT.